This TCR beta chain was recorded in a study of T cells in Graves' hyperthyroidism and ophthalmopathy. Study-wide background: Before treatment of any kind, peripheral blood was taken at initial diagnosis.

Template material for amplifying TCR beta CDR3 regions consisted of RNA transcripts. First-round RT-PCR targeting the TCR CDR3 was performed with the HTBI primer set. Using its own MiXCR run on the multiplex PCR reads, TCRdb lists one record per CDR3 protein. The table lists a few hundred thousand distinct CDR3 sequences, 22% of them singletons. Trimming cost V 8 bases and J 0 bases; bases outside gene matches: 12. There are 18 residues in the CDR3. Germline CDR1 and CDR2: SGHTA and FQGTGA. Regarding this clonotype: What it binds is unknown.

Ophthalmopathy cases scored 3 or more on the Clinical Activity Score and 4 or more on NOSPECS grade, with duration below 3 months. Investigators excluded patients with uncontrolled infection, other autoimmune disease, pregnancy or lactation. General study points: It was a median around 6 months before onset that the model predicted ophthalmopathy.

The clonotype comes from a man aged 30 to 39 with Graves' ophthalmopathy. Source material: blood. The genes are TRBV7-3 and TRBJ2-1, with 11 bases lining up with TRBD2. DNA of the CDR3: TGTGCCAGCGGGACTTTAGCGGGAGGGCCCGGCTCCTACAATGAGCAGTTCTTC. Encoded protein: CASGTLAGGPGSYNEQFF.